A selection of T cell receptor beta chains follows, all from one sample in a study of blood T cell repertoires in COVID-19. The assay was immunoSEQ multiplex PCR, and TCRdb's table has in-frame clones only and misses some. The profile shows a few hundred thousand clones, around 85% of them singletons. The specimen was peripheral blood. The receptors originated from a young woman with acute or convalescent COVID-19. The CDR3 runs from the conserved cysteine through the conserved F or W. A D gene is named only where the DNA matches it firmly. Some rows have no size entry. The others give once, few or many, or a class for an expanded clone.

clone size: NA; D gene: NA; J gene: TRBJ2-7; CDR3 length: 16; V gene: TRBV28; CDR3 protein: CASSPLPNSRIYEQYF; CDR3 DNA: TGTGCCAGCAGTCCCCTCCCGAATTCGAGAATATACGAGCAGTACTTC
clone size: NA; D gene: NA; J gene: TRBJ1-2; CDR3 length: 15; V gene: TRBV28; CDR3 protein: CATLGRKTFGYGYTF; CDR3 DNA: TGTGCCACCCTGGGGAGGAAGACTTTCGGTTATGGCTACACCTTC
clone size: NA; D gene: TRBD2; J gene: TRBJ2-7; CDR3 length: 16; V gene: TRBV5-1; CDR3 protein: CASSSKTSGHSYEQYF; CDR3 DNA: TGCGCCAGCAGCTCAAAGACTAGCGGGCATTCCTACGAGCAGTACTTC
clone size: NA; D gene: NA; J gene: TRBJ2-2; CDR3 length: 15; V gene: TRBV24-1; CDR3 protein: CATSDFKDTTGELFF; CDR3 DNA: TGTGCCACCAGTGATTTTAAGGACACCACCGGGGAGCTGTTTTTT
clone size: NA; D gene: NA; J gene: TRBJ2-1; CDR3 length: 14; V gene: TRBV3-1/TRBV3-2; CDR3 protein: CASRQQGIVDEQFF; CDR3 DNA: TGTGCCAGCAGGCAACAGGGAATAGTAGATGAGCAGTTCTTC
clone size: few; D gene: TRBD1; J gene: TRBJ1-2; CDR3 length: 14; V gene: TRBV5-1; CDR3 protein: CASSVGTGAYGYTF; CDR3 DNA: TGCGCCAGCAGCGTCGGGACAGGGGCTTATGGCTACACCTTC
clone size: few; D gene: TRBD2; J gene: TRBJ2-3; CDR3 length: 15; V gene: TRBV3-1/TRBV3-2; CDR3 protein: CASSQASGGPNTQYF; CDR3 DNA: TGTGCCAGCAGCCAAGCGTCGGGAGGGCCGAATACGCAGTATTTT
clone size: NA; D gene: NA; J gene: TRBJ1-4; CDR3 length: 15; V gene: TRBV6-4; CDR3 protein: CATRRQDRSNEKLFF; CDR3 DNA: TGTGCCACCCGGCGACAGGATCGGTCTAATGAAAAACTGTTTTTT
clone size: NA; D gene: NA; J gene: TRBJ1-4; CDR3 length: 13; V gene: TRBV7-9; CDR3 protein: CASSLNTVEKLFF; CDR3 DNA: TGTGCCAGCAGCTTAAATACGGTTGAAAAACTGTTTTTT
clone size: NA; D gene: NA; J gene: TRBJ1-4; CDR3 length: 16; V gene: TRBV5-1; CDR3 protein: CASSLAPVATNEKLFF; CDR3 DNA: TGCGCCAGCAGCTTGGCCCCCGTCGCAACTAATGAAAAACTGTTTTTT
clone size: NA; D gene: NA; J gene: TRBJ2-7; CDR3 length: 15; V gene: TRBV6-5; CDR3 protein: CASGTGPSATYEQYF; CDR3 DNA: TGTGCCAGCGGAACGGGGCCTAGCGCCACCTACGAGCAGTACTTC
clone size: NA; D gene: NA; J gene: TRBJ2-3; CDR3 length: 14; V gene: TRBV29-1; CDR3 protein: CSATDSAGTDTQYF; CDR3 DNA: TGCAGCGCTACGGACAGTGCCGGCACAGATACGCAGTATTTT
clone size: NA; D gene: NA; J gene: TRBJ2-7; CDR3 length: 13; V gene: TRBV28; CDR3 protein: CASSLGQGYEQYF; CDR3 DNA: TGTGCCAGCAGTTTAGGTCAGGGTTACGAGCAGTACTTC
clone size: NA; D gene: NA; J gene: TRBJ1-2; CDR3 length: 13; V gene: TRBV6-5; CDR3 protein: CASSYGQTDGYTF; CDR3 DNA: TGTGCCAGCAGTTACGGACAGACCGATGGCTACACCTTC
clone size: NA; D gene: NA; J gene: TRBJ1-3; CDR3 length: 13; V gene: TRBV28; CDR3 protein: CASSLGQGNTIYF; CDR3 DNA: TGTGCCAGCAGCCTCGGACAGGGAAACACCATATATTTT
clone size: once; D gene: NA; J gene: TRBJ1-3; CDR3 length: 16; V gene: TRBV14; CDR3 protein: CASSPRDGSSGNTIYF; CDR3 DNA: TGTGCCAGCAGCCCCCGGGACGGGAGCTCTGGAAACACCATATATTTT
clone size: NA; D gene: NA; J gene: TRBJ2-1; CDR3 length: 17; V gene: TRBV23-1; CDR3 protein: CASSPQRREEDCDEQFF; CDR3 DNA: TGCGCCAGCAGTCCTCAGCGTCGGGAAGAGGATTGCGATGAGCAGTTCTTC
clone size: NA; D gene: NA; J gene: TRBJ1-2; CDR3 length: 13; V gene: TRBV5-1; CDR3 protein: CASSLGLNYGYTF; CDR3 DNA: TGCGCCAGCAGCTTGGGACTCAACTATGGCTACACCTTC
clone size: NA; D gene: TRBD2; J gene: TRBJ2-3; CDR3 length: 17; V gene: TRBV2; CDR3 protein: CASVKGLAGPSTDTQYF; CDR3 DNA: TGTGCCAGCGTTAAGGGACTAGCGGGACCTAGCACAGATACGCAGTATTTT
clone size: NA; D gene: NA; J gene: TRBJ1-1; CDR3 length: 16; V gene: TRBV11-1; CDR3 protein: CASSLYSQGRNTEAFF; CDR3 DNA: TGTGCCAGCAGCTTATACTCCCAGGGGAGGAACACTGAAGCTTTCTTT
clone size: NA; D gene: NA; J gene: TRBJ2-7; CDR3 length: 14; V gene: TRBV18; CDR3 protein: CASSPGEGSYEQYF; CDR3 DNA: TGTGCCAGCTCACCAGGTGAGGGTTCCTACGAGCAGTACTTC
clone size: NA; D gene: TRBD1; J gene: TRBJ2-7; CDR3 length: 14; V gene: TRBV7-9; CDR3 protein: CASSWGQGAYEQYF; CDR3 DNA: TGTGCCAGCAGTTGGGGACAGGGGGCCTACGAGCAGTACTTC
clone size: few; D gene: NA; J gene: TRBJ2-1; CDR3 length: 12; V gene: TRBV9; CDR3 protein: CASSVGLNEQFF; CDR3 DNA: TGTGCCAGCAGCGTAGGACTCAATGAGCAGTTCTTC
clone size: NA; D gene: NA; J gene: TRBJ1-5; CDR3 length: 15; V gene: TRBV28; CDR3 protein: CASSGAKGMGQPQHF; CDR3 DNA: TGTGCCAGCAGCGGAGCGAAGGGGATGGGGCAGCCCCAGCATTTT
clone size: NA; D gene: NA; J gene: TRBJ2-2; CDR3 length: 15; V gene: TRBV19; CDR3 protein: CASSFRLEHTGELFF; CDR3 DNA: TGTGCCAGTAGTTTCAGACTAGAACACACCGGGGAGCTGTTTTTT
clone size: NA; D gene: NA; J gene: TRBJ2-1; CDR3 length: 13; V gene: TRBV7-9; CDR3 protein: CASSLGPRNEQFF; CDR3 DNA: TGTGCCAGCAGCTTGGGCCCCAGGAATGAGCAGTTCTTC
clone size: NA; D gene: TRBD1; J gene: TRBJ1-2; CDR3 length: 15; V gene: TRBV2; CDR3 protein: CASSQGTGGNYGYTF; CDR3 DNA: TGTGCCAGCAGCCAAGGGACAGGGGGAAACTATGGCTACACCTTC